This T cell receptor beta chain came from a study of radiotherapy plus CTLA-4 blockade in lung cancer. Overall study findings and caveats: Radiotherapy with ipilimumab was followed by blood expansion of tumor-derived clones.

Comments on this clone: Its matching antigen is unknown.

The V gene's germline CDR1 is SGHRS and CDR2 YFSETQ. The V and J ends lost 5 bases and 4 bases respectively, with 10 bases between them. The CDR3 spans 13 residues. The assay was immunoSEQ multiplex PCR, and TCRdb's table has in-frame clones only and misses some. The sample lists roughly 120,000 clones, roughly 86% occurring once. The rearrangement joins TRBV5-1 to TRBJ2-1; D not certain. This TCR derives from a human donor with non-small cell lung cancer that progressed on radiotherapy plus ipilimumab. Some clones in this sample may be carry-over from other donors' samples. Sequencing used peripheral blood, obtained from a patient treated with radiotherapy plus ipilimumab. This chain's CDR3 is CASRGQEYNEQFF. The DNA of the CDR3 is TGCGCCAGCAGGGGCCAGGAGTACAATGAGCAGTTCTTC.